Below are 8 T cell receptor beta chains sequenced from a single sample in a study of shared T cell receptors in the human thymus. Sequencing was performed with immunoSEQ multiplex PCR; in TCRdb, only in-frame clones are kept and a portion is missing. The sample holds almost 550,000 clones, around 78% seen once. These data are also associated with another study on human thymus T cells.

The sequencing input was thymocytes. These receptors were collected from a boy in the first two years of life with a congenital heart defect.

The chain links TRBV29-1 to TRBJ2-1; weak D call: TRBD2 (5 bases). The CDR3 consists of 12 residues. The V gene's germline CDR1 is SQVTM and CDR2 ANQGSEA. Deletions cut 5 bases from V and 1 base from J, with 6 bases between. In DNA, the CDR3 is TGCAGCGTTAGCGGTTCCTACAATGAGCAGTTCTTC. Encoded protein: CSVSGSYNEQFF.

J is TRBJ2-1 and V is TRBV7-2; unclear D gene. V lost 1 base and J 8 bases, leaving 27 bases between the germline ends. Germline values: CDR1 SGHTA, CDR2 FQGNSA. CDR3 size: 19 residues. CDR3: CASSLVSAVGNSLWDEQFF. As DNA, the CDR3 is TGTGCCAGCAGCTTAGTTTCCGCTGTAGGAAATAGCCTGTGGGATGAGCAGTTCTTC.

This sequence joins TRBV7-2 and TRBJ1-1; D remains unclear. The CDR3 has 13 amino acids. The germline gives CDR1 SGHTA, CDR2 FQGNSA. Trimming took 5 bases from V and 4 from J, leaving 11 bases between them. The DNA of the CDR3 is TGTGCCAGCAGCCGCCGGCAGGCCACTGAAGCTTTCTTT. As protein: CASSRRQATEAFF.

The chain carries TRBV28 and TRBJ2-7, with 7 bases lining up with TRBD1. Losses at the gene ends were 6 bases for V and 0 bases for J; bases not matched to a gene: 14. This CDR3 region has 17 residues. Per the germline V gene, CDR1 is MDHEN and CDR2 is SYDVKM. CDR3 in amino acids: CASSHTRPGTDSYEQYF. The CDR3 DNA is TGTGCCAGCAGCCATACGCGCCCCGGGACAGACTCCTACGAGCAGTACTTC.

V is TRBV6-4 and J is TRBJ2-5, with 7 nucleotides matching TRBD2. Trimming at V came to 10 bases and at J to 2 bases, leaving 25 bases not matched to a gene. The CDR3 loop spans 19 amino acids. CDR1 and CDR2 from the germline V gene are MRHNA and SNTAGT. CDR3 coding DNA: TGTGCCACCAGATGGGGTCGAGCTTCTGAGGGAGGGGTACAAGAGACCCAGTACTTC. Its translation: CATRWGRASEGGVQETQYF.

The gene calls are TRBV29-1 and TRBJ2-1; a possible D gene is TRBD2 (6 bases). The CDR3 totals 16 residues. V lost 0 bases and J 2 bases, leaving 14 bases between the germline ends. CDR1 and CDR2 (germline): SQVTM, ANQGSEA. The CDR3 sequence is CSVEDQLGGTYNEQFF. In DNA, the CDR3 is TGCAGCGTTGAAGATCAGTTAGGCGGGACCTACAATGAGCAGTTCTTC.

This chain links TRBV5-4 with TRBJ2-2; the D gene is possibly TRBD1 (5 bases). The length of the CDR3 is 13 residues. The germline CDR1 and CDR2 sequences are SGHNT and YYREEE (reference sequence). The V gene lost 5 bases and the J gene lost 1 base, with 6 bases spanning the gap. The CDR3 DNA follows: TGTGCCAGCAGAGACAGGAACACCGGGGAGCTGTTTTTT. Its translation is CASRDRNTGELFF.

A few counts support this clone. Written as DNA, the CDR3 is TGTGCCAGCAGCTCGATAGCGGGAGGGTCCTACGAGCAGTACTTC. Amino acids: CASSSIAGGSYEQYF. The rearrangement joins TRBV5-6 to TRBJ2-7; 11 positions agree with TRBD2. After removal of 3 bases from V and 1 base from J, the junction contained 3 bases not matched to a gene. This CDR3 region has 15 residues. The V gene's germline CDR1 is SGHDT and CDR2 YYEEEE.